The 26 T cell receptor beta chains below all came from one sample that was sequenced in a study of PD-1 blockade in classical Hodgkin lymphoma. Time point noted: cycle 4 day 1 (C4D1), after more than 5 weeks of nivolumab. All the patients suffered relapse after autologous stem cell transplantation, and brentuximab vedotin exposure differed. TCRdb's copy holds only in-frame clones and misses some; the assay was immunoSEQ multiplex PCR. The sample contains around 35,000 clones, approximately 65% of which appear only once. Sample: peripheral blood mononuclear cells (PBMCs), taken before the fourth cycle of nivolumab. The receptor source for this set is a human donor with classical Hodgkin lymphoma.

On this clone itself: Other nucleotide sequences in the sample specify the same CDR3. The rearrangement joins TRBV15 to TRBJ1-2; D uncertain. Trimming removed 5 bases from V and 4 bases from J, with 5 bases in between. Germline assignment: CDR1 LNHNV and CDR2 YYDKDF (reference sequence). The CDR3 loop spans 11 amino acids. This CDR3 reads CATSPGYGYTF. In nucleotides, the CDR3 is TGTGCCACCAGCCCCGGCTATGGCTACACCTTC. Combining the CDR3 with reference TRBV15 and TRBJ1-2 gives the whole variable domain DAMVIQNPRYQVTQFGKPVTLSCSQTLNHNVMYWYQQKSSQAPKLLFHYYDKDFNNEADTPDNFQSRRPNTSFCFLDIRSPGLGDTAMYLCATSPGYGYTFGSGTRLTVV.

The chain couples TRBV30 to TRBJ1-2; 8 bases line up with TRBD1. The ends lost 0 bases at V and 14 bases at J; junction bases unmatched: 11. The CDR3 contains 13 residues. Germline lookup yields CDR1 GTSNPN and CDR2 SVGIG (reference sequence). CDR3 loop: CAWSVAPAGGDTF. The CDR3 DNA follows: TGTGCCTGGAGTGTAGCCCCCGCAGGGGGCGATACCTTC.

Concerning this clone: The junction departs from germline at one end; a sequencing error may be responsible. CDR3 protein: CASSQTRNEQFF. CDR3 sequence (DNA): TGTGCTAGCAGCCAAACTAGAAACGAGCAGTTCTTC. This chain links TRBV7-7 with TRBJ2-1, with TRBD2 as a possible D gene (5 bases). Germline assignment: CDR1 SSHAT and CDR2 FNYEAQ (reference sequence). The CDR3 runs to 12 residues.

This sequence joins TRBV4-1 and TRBJ1-1, with 7 bases fitting TRBD1. Germline values: CDR1 MGHRA, CDR2 YSYEKL. This CDR3 region has 13 residues. Losses at the gene ends were 4 bases for V and 5 bases for J; bases not matched to a gene: 4. The CDR3, as DNA: TGCGCCAGCAGCCGATTACAGGGGACTGAAGCTTTCTTT. Amino acid sequence: CASSRLQGTEAFF.

The chain uses TRBV28 and TRBJ1-1, with 11 positions matching TRBD1. This CDR3 contains 15 residues. V was clipped by 4 bases and J by 3 bases; unmatched bases: 4. Per germline, CDR1 MDHEN and CDR2 SYDVKM. This CDR3 reads CASSWTGGKDTEAFF. CDR3 nucleotide sequence: TGTGCCAGCAGTTGGACAGGGGGCAAGGACACTGAAGCTTTCTTT.

The rearrangement joins TRBV7-3 to TRBJ2-3, with D perhaps matching TRBD1 or TRBD2 (5 bases each). The ends were cut back, 5 bases at V and 2 bases at J, with 14 bases in the middle. This CDR3 region has 15 residues. Looked up from germline, CDR1 is SGHTA and CDR2 is FQGTGA. The CDR3 DNA follows: TGTGCCAGCAGCCTGGACGGGGCTACCACAGATACGCAGTATTTT. It translates to CASSLDGATTDTQYF.

The chain combines TRBV19 with TRBJ1-2; 8 bases map to TRBD1. Germline V gene lookup returns CDR1 LNHDA and CDR2 SQIVND (reference sequence). The junction had 6 bases not matched to a gene; V was cut back by 5 bases and J by 10 bases. The CDR3 loop spans 12 amino acids. The CDR3 region is CASSLRTGHYTF. CDR3 nucleotides: TGTGCCAGTAGTCTGCGGACAGGGCACTACACCTTC.

V usage is TRBV4-3 and J usage is TRBJ2-3, with D perhaps matching TRBD2 (6 bases). This CDR3 contains 15 residues. V lost 3 bases and J lost 8, with 18 bases in between. In germline, CDR1 is LGHNA, CDR2 YSLEER. CDR3 coding DNA: TGCGCCAGCAGCCAGGGCGAACTACTAGCCCCTACGCAGTATTTT. Its translation: CASSQGELLAPTQYF.

V usage is TRBV7-2 and J usage is TRBJ2-5, with D uncertain. The CDR3 has 14 residues. CDR1 is SGHTA and CDR2 is FQGNSA in the germline V gene. V was trimmed by 5 bases and J by 2 bases, leaving 12 bases between them. CDR3 loop: CASSPPGEQETQYF. As DNA, the CDR3 is TGTGCCAGCAGCCCCCCTGGGGAACAAGAGACCCAGTACTTC.

This clone has only a few counts. CDR3 sequence reads: CASSTSTFSTDTQYF. The CDR3 DNA is TGTGCCAGCAGTACAAGTACATTCAGCACAGATACGCAGTATTTT. This chain uses TRBV6-6 with TRBJ2-3, with D hard to call. Germline V gene lookup returns CDR1 MNHNY and CDR2 SVGAGI (reference sequence). The CDR3 contains 15 residues. V was shortened by 5 bases and J by 0 bases, with 12 bases between the two germline ends.

The rearrangement links TRBV6-1 to TRBJ1-5; D is unclear. V was clipped by 7 bases and J by 2 bases, with 12 bases between them. The length of the CDR3 is 14 residues. Germline CDR1 reads MNHNS; CDR2 reads SASEGT. CDR3 region: CASKGTRGNQPQHF. CDR3 DNA sequence: TGTGCCAGCAAAGGCACGAGGGGCAATCAGCCCCAGCATTTT.

The chain has TRBV19 and TRBJ1-2; a weak D match, TRBD1 (6 bases). V gave up 8 bases and J gave up 6 bases, with 22 bases separating them. Germline CDR1 LNHDA, CDR2 SQIVND (reference sequence). The CDR3 is 15 residues long. In DNA form, the CDR3 reads TGTGCCAGTCAAGGCGGGGGGCTCGGTCTAAATGGCTACACCTTC. As protein: CASQGGGLGLNGYTF.

This chain joins TRBV15 and TRBJ1-4; no definite D call. This CDR3 comprises 17 residues. Trimming cost V 4 bases and J 4 bases, with 19 bases left between them. Per the germline V gene, CDR1 is LNHNV and CDR2 is YYDKDF (reference sequence). CDR3 amino acids: CATSTSRLGLSNEKLFF. In DNA form, the CDR3 reads TGTGCCACCAGCACCTCCCGCCTAGGACTGAGTAATGAAAAACTGTTTTTT.

The chain employs TRBV19 and TRBJ2-5; the D is unclear. This CDR3 has 11 amino acids. V lost 6 bases, J lost 7 bases, and 9 bases lay in between. Germline CDR1 reads LNHDA; CDR2 reads SQIVND (reference sequence). DNA of the CDR3: TGTGCCAGTAGGCACCTTGGGACCCAGTACTTC. As protein: CASRHLGTQYF.

V and J are TRBV9 and TRBJ2-3; 7 nucleotides agree with TRBD1. The CDR3 length is 16 residues. Looked up from germline, CDR1 is SGDLS and CDR2 is YYNGEE. V shed 4 bases and J 4 bases; nucleotides not matched to a gene: 12. The CDR3 sequence is CASSTRQGEIADTQYF. The CDR3 DNA reads as TGTGCCAGCAGCACGAGACAGGGCGAGATAGCAGATACGCAGTATTTT.

V and J are TRBV30 and TRBJ2-5, with 8 bases lining up with TRBD2. The CDR3 has 16 amino acids. CDR1 and CDR2 (germline): GTSNPN, SVGIG (reference sequence). Losses at the gene ends were 1 base for V and 2 bases for J; bases not matched to a gene: 9. CDR3 sequence reads: CAWSGGLGRYQETQYF. In DNA, the CDR3 is TGTGCCTGGAGTGGGGGACTAGGAAGGTATCAAGAGACCCAGTACTTC.

J is TRBJ2-7 and V is TRBV5-1, with a possible D match to TRBD1 (5 bases). The length of the CDR3 is 14 residues. In germline, CDR1 is SGHRS, CDR2 YFSETQ. V gave up 0 bases and J gave up 5 bases, with 12 bases separating them. The CDR3 loop is CASSLAPGKDEQYF. The CDR3 DNA reads TGCGCCAGCAGCTTGGCGCCAGGGAAAGACGAGCAGTACTTC.

This clone appeared a single time. The genes are TRBV7-9 and TRBJ2-7; D is perhaps TRBD1 or TRBD2 (5 bases each). Germline CDR1 is SEHNR and CDR2 is FQNEAQ (reference sequence). CDR3 length: 14 residues. Between the trimmed V and J ends, which lost 10 bases and 2 bases, there was a span of 18 bases. The CDR3 DNA follows: TGTGCCACCTCTCTCCTGGGGCGGGCCTACGAGCAGTACTTC. Amino acids: CATSLLGRAYEQYF. Looking up the rest from reference TRBV7-9 and TRBJ2-7 gives the full variable domain: DTGVSQNPRHKITKRGQNVTFRCDPISEHNRLYWYRQTLGQGPEFLTYFQNEAQLEKSRLLSDRFSAERPKGSFSTLEIQRTEQGDSAMYLCATSLLGRAYEQYFGPGTRLTVT.

Worth noting for this clone: Within the sample, other DNA sequences also encode this same CDR3. The chain carries TRBV4-3 and TRBJ1-3; no firm D call. The V gene's germline CDR1 is LGHNA and CDR2 YSLEER. Trimming shortened V by 0 bases and J by 0 bases, and 9 bases separated the two germline ends. The CDR3 is made up of 16 amino acids. CDR3 sequence (DNA): TGCGCCAGCAGCCAAGATAGAGCCGGCTCTGGAAACACCATATATTTT. Its translation: CASSQDRAGSGNTIYF.

This clone has more than one count but fewer than ten. The chain employs TRBV7-2 and TRBJ2-7; 7 positions agree with TRBD1. CDR3 length equals 14 residues. The germline CDR1 and CDR2 sequences are SGHTA and FQGNSA. V shed 4 bases and J 7 bases; nucleotides not matched to a gene: 10. CDR3 protein: CASSWRQGVGEQYF. CDR3 coding DNA: TGTGCCAGCAGCTGGCGCCAGGGGGTAGGAGAGCAGTACTTC.

The chain uses TRBV29-1 and TRBJ1-4, with unresolved D. Looked up from germline, CDR1 is SQVTM and CDR2 is ANQGSEA. V lost 7 bases and J lost 0, with 9 bases in between. There are 13 residues in the CDR3. The CDR3 loop reads CSGWTATNEKLFF. The DNA for the CDR3 is TGCAGCGGGTGGACGGCAACTAATGAAAAACTGTTTTTT.

The chain recombines TRBV28 with TRBJ2-1; 8 nucleotides match TRBD2. The CDR3 length is 16 residues. Germline-derived CDR1 and CDR2 are MDHEN and SYDVKM. V was pared by 3 bases and J by 4 bases, with 8 bases of the junction left unmatched. CDR3 nucleotides: TGTGCCAGCAGTTTCTTTTTTAGCGGGATATACAATGAGCAGTTCTTC. This codes for CASSFFFSGIYNEQFF.

This clone was counted only a few times. This chain joins TRBV7-6 and TRBJ2-2; possible D gene TRBD1, 6 bases. Germline-derived CDR1 and CDR2 are SGHVS and FNYEAQ. V dropped 5 bases and J dropped 1 base, with 14 bases sitting between them. The CDR3 totals 16 residues. CDR3 amino acids: CASSRGRDMNTGELFF. The CDR3 DNA sequence: TGTGCCAGCAGCCGTGGCCGGGACATGAACACCGGGGAGCTGTTTTTT.

V and J are TRBV6-5 and TRBJ2-2; TRBD1 agrees at 9 bases. The germline V gene has CDR1 MNHEY and CDR2 SVGAGI. The J segment lost 5 bases and the V segment lost 10 bases, leaving 11 bases of the junction unmatched. CDR3 length: 15 residues. Written as DNA, the CDR3 is TGTGCCACCCAACGATGGACAGGGGTGACCGGGGAGCTGTTTTTT. Protein product: CATQRWTGVTGELFF.

This rearrangement joins TRBV4-3 to TRBJ2-1; no firm D call. The V end lost 2 bases, the J end lost 7 bases, and 6 bases lay between the germline ends. This CDR3 is 12 amino acids long. The germline gives CDR1 LGHNA, CDR2 YSLEER. The CDR3 loop is CASSQLGNEQFF. The DNA for the CDR3 is TGCGCCAGCAGCCAATTAGGTAATGAGCAGTTCTTC.

The rearrangement joins TRBV28 to TRBJ2-7; D gene uncertain. The CDR3 spans 15 residues. V gave up 1 base and J gave up 0 bases, with 10 bases separating them. Germline CDR1 MDHEN, CDR2 SYDVKM. DNA of the CDR3: TGTGCCAGCAGTTTATCGGCAGGTAGCTCCTACGAGCAGTACTTC. Amino acids: CASSLSAGSSYEQYF.